This T cell receptor (beta chain) was identified during a study of cytomegalovirus exposure and HLA in healthy donors. V dropped 0 bases and J dropped 5 bases, with 7 bases sitting between them. This CDR3 spans 13 amino acids. Germline CDR1 MNHEY, CDR2 SVGAGI. The study, taken as a whole, reports: A later analysis linked a missense variant in DCLRE1C to the trimming of TCR beta V and J genes. Later analysis revealed greater clonal expansion in HLA-associated TCR beta chains than in equally common others. Most TCR sequences were uncommon, yet certain public TCRs appeared in many donors.

PCR used 60 Vbeta primers and 13 Jbeta primers. Generated by immunoSEQ multiplex PCR, the TCRdb table keeps only in-frame clones and is missing some. The table has 200,000 to 250,000 clones, 55% to 75% seen once; the top ten hold 2.6%. This clone appeared a single time. Its antigen is not identified. Other DNA sequences in this sample translate to the same CDR3. Material for sequencing was PBMCs. This chain joins TRBV6-5 and TRBJ1-2; D may be TRBD1 (5 bases). This TCR was sampled from a man aged 35-49 years in good health and CMV-seropositive. CDR3 loop: CASSYSGGYGYTF. CDR3 nucleotide sequence: TGTGCCAGCAGTTACTCCGGGGGTTATGGCTACACCTTC.